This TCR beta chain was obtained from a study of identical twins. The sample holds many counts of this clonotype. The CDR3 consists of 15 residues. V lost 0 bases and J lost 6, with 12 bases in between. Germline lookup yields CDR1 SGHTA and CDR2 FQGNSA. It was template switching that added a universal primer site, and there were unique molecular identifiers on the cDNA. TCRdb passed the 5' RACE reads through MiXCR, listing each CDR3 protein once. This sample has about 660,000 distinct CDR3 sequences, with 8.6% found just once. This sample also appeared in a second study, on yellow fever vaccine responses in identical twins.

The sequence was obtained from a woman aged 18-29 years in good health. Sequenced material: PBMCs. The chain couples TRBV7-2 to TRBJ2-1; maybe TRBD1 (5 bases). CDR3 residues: CASSLALLTGNEQFF. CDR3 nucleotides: TGTGCCAGCAGCTTAGCGCTCCTTACAGGCAATGAGCAGTTCTTC. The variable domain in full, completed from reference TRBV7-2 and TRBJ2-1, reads GAGVSQSPSNKVTEKGKDVELRCDPISGHTALYWYRQSLGQGLEFLIYFQGNSAPDKSGLPSDRFSAERTGGSVSTLTIQRTQQEDSAVYLCASSLALLTGNEQFFGPGTRLTVL.